This TCR beta chain appears in the sequencing data of a study of blood T cell repertoires in COVID-19. Looking at the study overall: The origin of the acute and convalescent COVID-19 samples was the United States, Italy and Spain.

Measured with immunoSEQ multiplex PCR; TCRdb has only the in-frame clones, and not every one. This sample yields approximately 88,000 clones, of which 87% are seen a single time; roughly 15% belongs to the top ten. This receptor was identified in a male donor with acute or convalescent COVID-19. Sequenced input: peripheral blood.

As DNA, the CDR3 is TGTGCCAGCAGCTCACGGGCCGGGGATTACGAGCAGTACTTC. This encodes CASSSRAGDYEQYF. The J gene is TRBJ2-7, the V gene TRBV7-8, with D tentatively TRBD2 (5 bases). CDR1 is SGHVS and CDR2 is FQNEAQ in the germline V gene. The V end lost 4 bases, the J end lost 4 bases, and 14 bases lay between the germline ends. The CDR3 is made up of 14 amino acids.